This TCR beta chain was identified in a study of early T cells in non-severe SARS-CoV-2 infection. Study information: RNA in bulk from unsorted whole blood was sequenced, and chains were unpaired. Whole-study findings and limits: Matches to VDJdb favored anti-spike CD8 responses and missed private and CD4 specificities.

This clonotype was recorded many times. The antigen is not known. Unique molecular identifiers were attached to individual cDNA molecules. TCRdb passed the 5' RACE reads through MiXCR, listing each CDR3 protein once. Of roughly 47,000 distinct CDR3 sequences listed, 5.5% to 8% are singletons. Germline assignment: CDR1 MDHEN and CDR2 SYDVKM. Deletions cut 1 base from V and 0 bases from J, with 9 bases between. There are 15 residues in the CDR3. The sample was whole blood, taken at baseline. This sequence was found in an adult who was a healthcare worker with PCR-confirmed SARS-CoV-2 infection or an uninfected control (not recorded which). The chain is built from TRBV28 and TRBJ2-5; the D gene is possibly TRBD2 (5 bases). The CDR3 DNA is TGTGCCAGCAGTTTATTCAGAGGGAACCAAGAGACCCAGTACTTC. This gives the protein CASSLFRGNQETQYF.